The clone carrying this T cell receptor (beta chain) was observed many times. Antigen unknown. Diagnostic assessment was based on clinical symptoms, serum thyroxine and TRAb, thyroid ultrasound and orbital computed tomography. V shed 5 bases and J shed 3 bases, with 10 bases lying between them. The CDR3 runs to 13 residues. CDR1 is MDHEN, CDR2 SYDVKM, per germline. The sample originates from a study of T cells in Graves' hyperthyroidism and ophthalmopathy. It was RNA transcripts that yielded the amplified TCR beta CDR3 regions. Carried out on the TCR CDR3, a first-round RT-PCR used the HTBI primer set. One entry per CDR3 protein, called by TCRdb with MiXCR from the multiplex PCR reads. The sample contains fewer than 650,000 distinct CDR3 sequences, about 45% of which appear only once. Study-level points and caveats: Ophthalmopathy onset followed model prediction by a median approximately 5.9 months.

The TCR comes from an adult woman with Graves' disease, either hyperthyroidism or ophthalmopathy (not recorded which). The chain is built from TRBV28 and TRBJ1-1; D uncertain. The sample consisted of peripheral blood or thyroid tissue (not recorded which). The CDR3 DNA follows: TGTGCCAGCAGTGAGCGACGGTACACTGAAGCTTTCTTT. This translates into CASSERRYTEAFF.